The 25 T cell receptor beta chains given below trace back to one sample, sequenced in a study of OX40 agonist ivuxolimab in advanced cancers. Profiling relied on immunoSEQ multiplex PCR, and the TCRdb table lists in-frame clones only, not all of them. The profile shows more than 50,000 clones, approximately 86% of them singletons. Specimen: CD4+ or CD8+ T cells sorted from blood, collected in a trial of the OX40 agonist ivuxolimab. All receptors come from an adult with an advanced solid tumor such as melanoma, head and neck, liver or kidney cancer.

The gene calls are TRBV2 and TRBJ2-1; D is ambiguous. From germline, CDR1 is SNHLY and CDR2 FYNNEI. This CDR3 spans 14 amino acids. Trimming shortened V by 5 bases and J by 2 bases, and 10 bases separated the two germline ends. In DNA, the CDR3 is TGTGCCAGCAGTCGGCAGGCGCCCTACAATGAGCAGTTCTTC. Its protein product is CASSRQAPYNEQFF.

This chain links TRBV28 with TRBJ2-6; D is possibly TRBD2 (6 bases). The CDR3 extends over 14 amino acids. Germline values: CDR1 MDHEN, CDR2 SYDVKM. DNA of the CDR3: TGTGCTACCTGGGGAGGCTTCGGGGCCAACGTCCTGACTTTC. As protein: CATWGGFGANVLTF.

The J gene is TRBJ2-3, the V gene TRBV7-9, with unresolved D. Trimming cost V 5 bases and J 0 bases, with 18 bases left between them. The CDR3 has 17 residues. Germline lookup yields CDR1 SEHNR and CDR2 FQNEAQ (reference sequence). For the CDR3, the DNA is TGTGCCAGCAGCCGCGAAAACTTTATAGCTAGCACAGATACGCAGTATTTT. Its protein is CASSRENFIASTDTQYF.

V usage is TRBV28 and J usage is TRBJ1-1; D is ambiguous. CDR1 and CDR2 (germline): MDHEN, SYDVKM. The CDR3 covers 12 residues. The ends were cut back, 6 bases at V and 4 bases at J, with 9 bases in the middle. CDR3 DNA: TGTGCCAGCAGCAAGGAGGGCACTGAAGCTTTCTTT. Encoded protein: CASSKEGTEAFF.

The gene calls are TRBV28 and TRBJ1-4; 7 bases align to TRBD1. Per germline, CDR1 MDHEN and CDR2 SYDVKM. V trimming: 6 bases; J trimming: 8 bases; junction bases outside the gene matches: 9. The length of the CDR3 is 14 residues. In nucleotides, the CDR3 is TGTGCCAGCAGCCGACAGGGAAAAACGGAAAAACTGTTTTTT. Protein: CASSRQGKTEKLFF.

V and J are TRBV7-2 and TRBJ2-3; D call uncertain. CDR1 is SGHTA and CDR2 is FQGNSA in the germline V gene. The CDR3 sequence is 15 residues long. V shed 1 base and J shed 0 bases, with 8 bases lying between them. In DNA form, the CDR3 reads TGTGCCAGCAGCTTAGTTGCTTATAGCACAGATACGCAGTATTTT. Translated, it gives CASSLVAYSTDTQYF.

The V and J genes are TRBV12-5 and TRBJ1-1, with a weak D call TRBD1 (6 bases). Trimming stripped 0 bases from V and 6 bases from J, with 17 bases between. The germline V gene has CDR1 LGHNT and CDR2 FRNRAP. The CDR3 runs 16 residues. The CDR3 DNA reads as TGTGCTAGTGGTTTGGTACTCGGTCAGGGGATTGCTGAAGCTTTCTTT. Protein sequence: CASGLVLGQGIAEAFF.

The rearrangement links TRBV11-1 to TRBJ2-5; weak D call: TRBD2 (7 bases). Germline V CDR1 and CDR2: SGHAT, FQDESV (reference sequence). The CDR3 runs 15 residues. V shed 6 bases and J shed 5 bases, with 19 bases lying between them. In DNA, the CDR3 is TGTGCCAGCAGTACCCGCCAGGGGAGGGGTGAGACCCAGTACTTC. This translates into CASSTRQGRGETQYF.

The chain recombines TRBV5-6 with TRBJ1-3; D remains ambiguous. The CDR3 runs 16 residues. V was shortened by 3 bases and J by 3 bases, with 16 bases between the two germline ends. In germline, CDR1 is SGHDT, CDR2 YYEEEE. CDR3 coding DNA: TGTGCCAGCAGCTCCCGTGCTCGGGTTGGTGGAAACACCATATATTTT. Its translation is CASSSRARVGGNTIYF.

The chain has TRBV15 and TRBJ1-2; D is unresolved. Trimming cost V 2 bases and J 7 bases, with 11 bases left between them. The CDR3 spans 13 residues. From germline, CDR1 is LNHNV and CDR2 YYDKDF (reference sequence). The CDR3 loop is CATSRYGLAGYTF. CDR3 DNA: TGTGCCACCAGCAGATACGGGCTCGCTGGCTACACCTTC.

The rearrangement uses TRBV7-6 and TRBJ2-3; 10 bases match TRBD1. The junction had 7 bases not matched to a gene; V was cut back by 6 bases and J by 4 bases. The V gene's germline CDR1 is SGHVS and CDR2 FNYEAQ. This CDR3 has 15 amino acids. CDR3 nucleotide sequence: TGTGCCAGCAGACGGAGACAGGGGGCTTCAGATACGCAGTATTTT. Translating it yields CASRRRQGASDTQYF. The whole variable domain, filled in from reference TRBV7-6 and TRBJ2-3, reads GAGVSQSPRYKVTKRGQDVALRCDPISGHVSLYWYRQALGQGPEFLTYFNYEAQQDKSGLPNDRFSAERPEGSISTLTIQRTEQRDSAMYRCASRRRQGASDTQYFGPGTRLTVL.

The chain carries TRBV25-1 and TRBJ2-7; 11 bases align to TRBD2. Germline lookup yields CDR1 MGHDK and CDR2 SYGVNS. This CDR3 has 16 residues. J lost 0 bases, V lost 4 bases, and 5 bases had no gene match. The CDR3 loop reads CASSGHSGRASYEQYF. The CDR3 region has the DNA TGTGCCAGCAGTGGACATAGCGGGAGGGCCTCCTACGAGCAGTACTTC.

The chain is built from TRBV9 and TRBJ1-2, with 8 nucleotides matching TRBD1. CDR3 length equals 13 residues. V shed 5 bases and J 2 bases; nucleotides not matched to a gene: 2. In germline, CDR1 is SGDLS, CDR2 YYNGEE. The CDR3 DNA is TGTGCCAGCAGTCGACAGGGGAACTATGGCTACACCTTC. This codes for CASSRQGNYGYTF.

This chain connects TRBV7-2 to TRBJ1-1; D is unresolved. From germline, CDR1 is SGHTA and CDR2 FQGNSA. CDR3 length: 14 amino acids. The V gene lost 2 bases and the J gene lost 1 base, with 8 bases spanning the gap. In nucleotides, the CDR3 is TGTGCCAGCAGCTTAAGGCGGACGAACACTGAAGCTTTCTTT. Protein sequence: CASSLRRTNTEAFF.

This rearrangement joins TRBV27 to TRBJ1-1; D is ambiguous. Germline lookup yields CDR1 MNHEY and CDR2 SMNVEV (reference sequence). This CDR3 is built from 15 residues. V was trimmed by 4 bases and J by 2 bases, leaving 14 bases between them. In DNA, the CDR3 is TGTGCCAGCAGTTCCTTCGGCAGCCCAAACACTGAAGCTTTCTTT. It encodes CASSSFGSPNTEAFF.

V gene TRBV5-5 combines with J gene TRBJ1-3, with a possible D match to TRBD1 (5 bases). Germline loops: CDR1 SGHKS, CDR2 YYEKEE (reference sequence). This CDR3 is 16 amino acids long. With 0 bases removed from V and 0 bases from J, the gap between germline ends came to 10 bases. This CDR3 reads CASSLGAGSSGNTIYF. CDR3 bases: TGTGCCAGCAGCTTGGGAGCAGGGAGCTCTGGAAACACCATATATTTT. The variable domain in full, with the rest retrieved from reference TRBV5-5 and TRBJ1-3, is DAGVTQSPTHLIKTRGQQVTLRCSPISGHKSVSWYQQVLGQGPQFIFQYYEKEERGRGNFPDRFSARQFPNYSSELNVNALLLGDSALYLCASSLGAGSSGNTIYFGEGSWLTVV.

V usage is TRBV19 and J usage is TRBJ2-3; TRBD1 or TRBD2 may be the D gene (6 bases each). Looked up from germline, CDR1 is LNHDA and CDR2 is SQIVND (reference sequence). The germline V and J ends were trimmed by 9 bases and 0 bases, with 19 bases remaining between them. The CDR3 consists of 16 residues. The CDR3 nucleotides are TGTGCCAGCCTCCTAAGGGGGGATCCTAGCACAGATACGCAGTATTTT. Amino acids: CASLLRGDPSTDTQYF.

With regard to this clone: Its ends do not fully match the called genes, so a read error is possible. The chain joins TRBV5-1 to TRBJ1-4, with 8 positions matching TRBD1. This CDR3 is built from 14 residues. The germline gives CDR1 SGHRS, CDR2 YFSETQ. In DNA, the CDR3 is TGCGCCAGCAGCTCCCAGGGGGCTAAAGAAAAACTGTTTTTT. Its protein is CASSSQGAKEKLFF.

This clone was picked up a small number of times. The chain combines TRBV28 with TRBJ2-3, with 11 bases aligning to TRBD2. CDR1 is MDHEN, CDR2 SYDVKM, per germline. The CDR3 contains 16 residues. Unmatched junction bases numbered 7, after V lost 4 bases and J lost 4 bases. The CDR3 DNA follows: TGTGCCAGCAGTTCGCCACTAGCGGGAGTTCCAGATACGCAGTATTTT. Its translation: CASSSPLAGVPDTQYF.

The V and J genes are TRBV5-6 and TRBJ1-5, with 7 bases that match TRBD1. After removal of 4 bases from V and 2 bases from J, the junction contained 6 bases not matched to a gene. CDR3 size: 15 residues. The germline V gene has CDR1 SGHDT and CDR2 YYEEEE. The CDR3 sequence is CASSRRGYGNQPQHF. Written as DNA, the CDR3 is TGTGCCAGCAGCCGCAGGGGGTATGGCAATCAGCCCCAGCATTTT.

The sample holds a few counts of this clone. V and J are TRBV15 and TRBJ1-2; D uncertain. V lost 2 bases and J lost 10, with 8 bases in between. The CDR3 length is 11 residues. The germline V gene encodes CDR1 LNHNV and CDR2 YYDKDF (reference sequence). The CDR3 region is CATSRSGDYTF. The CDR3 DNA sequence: TGTGCCACCAGCAGATCGGGAGACTACACCTTC.

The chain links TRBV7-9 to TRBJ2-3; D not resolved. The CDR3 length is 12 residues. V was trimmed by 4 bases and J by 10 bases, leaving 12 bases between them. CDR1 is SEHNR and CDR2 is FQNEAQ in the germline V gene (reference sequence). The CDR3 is CASSSRNLAQYF. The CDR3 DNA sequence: TGTGCCAGCAGCTCTCGCAATCTTGCGCAGTATTTT.

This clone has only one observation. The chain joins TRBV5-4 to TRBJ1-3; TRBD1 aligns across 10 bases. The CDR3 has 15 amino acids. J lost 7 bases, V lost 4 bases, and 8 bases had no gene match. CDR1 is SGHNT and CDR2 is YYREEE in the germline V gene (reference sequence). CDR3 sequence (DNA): TGTGCCAGCAGCGAGCCGGGACAGGGGAGGAACACCATATATTTT. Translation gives CASSEPGQGRNTIYF.

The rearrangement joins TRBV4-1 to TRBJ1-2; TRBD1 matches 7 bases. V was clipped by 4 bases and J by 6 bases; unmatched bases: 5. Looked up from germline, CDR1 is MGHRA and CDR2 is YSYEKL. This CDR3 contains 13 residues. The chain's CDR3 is CASSLRQGDGYTF. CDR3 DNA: TGCGCCAGCAGCCTTAGACAGGGTGATGGCTACACCTTC.

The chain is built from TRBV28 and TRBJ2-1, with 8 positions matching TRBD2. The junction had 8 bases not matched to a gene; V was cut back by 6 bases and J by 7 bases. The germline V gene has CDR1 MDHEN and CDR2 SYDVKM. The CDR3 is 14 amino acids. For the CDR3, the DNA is TGTGCCAGCAGGGAGAGCGGGAGAGGGAATGAGCAGTTCTTC. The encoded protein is CASRESGRGNEQFF.